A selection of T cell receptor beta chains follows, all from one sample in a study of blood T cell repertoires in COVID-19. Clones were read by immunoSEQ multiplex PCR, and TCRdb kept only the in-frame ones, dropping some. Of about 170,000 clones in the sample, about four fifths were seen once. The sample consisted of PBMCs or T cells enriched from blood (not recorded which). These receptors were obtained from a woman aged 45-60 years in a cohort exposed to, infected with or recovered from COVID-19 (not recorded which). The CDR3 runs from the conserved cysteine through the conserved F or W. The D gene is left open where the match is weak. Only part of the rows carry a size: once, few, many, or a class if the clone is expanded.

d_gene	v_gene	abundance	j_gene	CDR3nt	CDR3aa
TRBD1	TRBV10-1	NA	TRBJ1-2	TGCGCCAGCAGTCCCGGGACAGGGGATCTTAGAGGCTACACCTTC	CASSPGTGDLRGYTF
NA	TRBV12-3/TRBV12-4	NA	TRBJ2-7	TGTGCCAGCAGTTTTGACTACTCCTACGAGCAGTACTTC	CASSFDYSYEQYF
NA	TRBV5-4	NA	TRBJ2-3	TGTGCCAGCAGCTTGGGGCGGAACACAGATACGCAGTATTTT	CASSLGRNTDTQYF
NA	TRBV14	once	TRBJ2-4	TGTGCCAGCAGCCATAAGTCCCGAGCGATTCAGTACTTC	CASSHKSRAIQYF
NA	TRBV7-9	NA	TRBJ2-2	TGTGCCAGCAGCTTTTCGACACAGGCCCCGAACACCGGGGAGCTGTTTTTT	CASSFSTQAPNTGELFF
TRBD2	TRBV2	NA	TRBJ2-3	TGTGCCAGCAGGATGACTAGCGGCGACACAGATACGCAGTATTTT	CASRMTSGDTDTQYF
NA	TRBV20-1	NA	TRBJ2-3	TGCAGTGCTAGTGGGAGCGGCACAGATACGCAGTATTTT	CSASGSGTDTQYF
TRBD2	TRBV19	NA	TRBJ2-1	TGTGCCAGTAGTCTCGGCGGGAGGGGGTGGAATGAGCAGTTCTTC	CASSLGGRGWNEQFF
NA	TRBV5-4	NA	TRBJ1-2	TGTGCCAGCAGCTTCGAGCCTTCGTATGGCTACACCTTC	CASSFEPSYGYTF
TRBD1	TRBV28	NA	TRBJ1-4	TGTGCCAGCAGTCAAACAGGGGCTGGGGCGAAAAAACTGTTTTTT	CASSQTGAGAKKLFF
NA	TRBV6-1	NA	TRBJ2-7	TGTGCCAGCAGTGAAGTGGGCAGCGGATCCTACGAGCAGTACTTC	CASSEVGSGSYEQYF
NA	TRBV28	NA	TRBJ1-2	TGTGCCAGCAGTTTAGAGACAAACTATGGCTACACCTTC	CASSLETNYGYTF
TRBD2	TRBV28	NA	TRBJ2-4	TGTGCCAGCAGGCCAGGACTAGCGGAAAAAAACATTCAGTACTTC	CASRPGLAEKNIQYF
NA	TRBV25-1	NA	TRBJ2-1	TGTGCCAGCAGTGAATGGGGGACAACCCTCAATGAGCAGTTCTTC	CASSEWGTTLNEQFF
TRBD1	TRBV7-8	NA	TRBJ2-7	TGTGCCAGCAGCTTCCGGACAGGCACCTACGAGCAGTACTTC	CASSFRTGTYEQYF
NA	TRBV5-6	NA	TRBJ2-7	TGTGCCAGCAGCCGACAGGCCGGCGAGCAGTACTTC	CASSRQAGEQYF
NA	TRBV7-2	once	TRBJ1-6	TGTGCCAGCAGCCCAGGCGGGTATAATAATTCACCCCTCCACTTT	CASSPGGYNNSPLHF
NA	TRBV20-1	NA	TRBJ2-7	TGCAGTGCTAGTTTTCAGGGCCCTGCCTACGAGCAGTACTTC	CSASFQGPAYEQYF
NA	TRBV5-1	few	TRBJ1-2	TGCGCCAGCAGCTTGGTGCAGGGAACTAACTATGGCTACACCTTC	CASSLVQGTNYGYTF
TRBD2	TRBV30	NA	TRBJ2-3	TGTGCCTGGAGGCGGGGGACTAGCACAGATACGCAGTATTTT	CAWRRGTSTDTQYF
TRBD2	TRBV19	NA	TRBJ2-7	TGTGCCAGTACGGGCACTAGCGGGGCCTACGAGCAGTACTTC	CASTGTSGAYEQYF
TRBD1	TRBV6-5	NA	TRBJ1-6	TGTGCCAGCAAGCTCGGACAGGGGGTGACGACACCCCTCCACTTT	CASKLGQGVTTPLHF
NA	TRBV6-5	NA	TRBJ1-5	TGTGCCAGCAGTATGAGGCATCTTGATCAGCCCCAGCATTTT	CASSMRHLDQPQHF
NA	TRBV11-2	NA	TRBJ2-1	TGTGCCAGCAGCTTACCAGGCCGGGGAACCTACAATGAGCAGTTCTTC	CASSLPGRGTYNEQFF
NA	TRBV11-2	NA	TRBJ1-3	TGTGCCAGCAGCTTAGTAGCGGGAGCGGCGTCTGGAAACACCATATATTTT	CASSLVAGAASGNTIYF
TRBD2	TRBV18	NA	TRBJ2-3	TGTGCCAGCTCACCATCCTTGGCAGGGAGGGTCAGCACAGATACGCAGTATTTT	CASSPSLAGRVSTDTQYF
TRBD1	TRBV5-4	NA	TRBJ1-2	TGTGCCAGCAGCCAGGACAGGGGGATCGTCTATGGCTACACCTTC	CASSQDRGIVYGYTF
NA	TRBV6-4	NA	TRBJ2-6	TGTGCCAGCAGCGCAACAGGTTTCTCTGGGGCCAACGTCCTGACTTTC	CASSATGFSGANVLTF
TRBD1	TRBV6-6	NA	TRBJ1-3	TGTGCCAGCAACCCAGACAGGGCCGGAAACACCATATATTTT	CASNPDRAGNTIYF
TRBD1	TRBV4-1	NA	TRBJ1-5	TGCGCCAGCAGCCAACCGGACAGGGGAAACAATCAGCCCCAGCATTTT	CASSQPDRGNNQPQHF
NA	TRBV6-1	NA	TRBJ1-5	TGTGCCAGCAGTGAAGCTTGGGAGTCCCAGCATTTT	CASSEAWESQHF